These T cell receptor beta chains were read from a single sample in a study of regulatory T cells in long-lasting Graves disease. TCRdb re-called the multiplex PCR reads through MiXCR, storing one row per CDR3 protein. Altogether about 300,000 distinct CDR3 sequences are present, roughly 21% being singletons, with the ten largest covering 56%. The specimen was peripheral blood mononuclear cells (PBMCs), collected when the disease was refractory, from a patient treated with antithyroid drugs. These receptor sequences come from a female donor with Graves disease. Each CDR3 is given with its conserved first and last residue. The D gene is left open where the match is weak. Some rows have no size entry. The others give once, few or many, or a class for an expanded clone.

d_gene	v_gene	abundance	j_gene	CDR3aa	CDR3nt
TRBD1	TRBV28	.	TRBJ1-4	CASSQDRGPNEKLFF	TGTGCCAGCAGTCAGGACAGGGGGCCTAATGAAAAACTGTTTTTT
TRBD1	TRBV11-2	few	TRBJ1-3	CASSPRAQGVSGNTIYF	TGTGCCAGCAGCCCGCGGGCGCAGGGGGTTTCTGGAAACACCATATATTTT
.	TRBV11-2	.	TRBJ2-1	CASSLLQDNEQFF	TGTGCCAGCAGCTTATTACAGGACAATGAGCAGTTCTTC
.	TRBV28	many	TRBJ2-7	CASSSGLAEQYF	TGTGCCAGCAGTTCCGGACTCGCCGAGCAGTACTTC
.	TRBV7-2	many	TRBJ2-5	CASSFLIQETQYF	TGTGCCAGCAGCTTCCTCATACAAGAGACCCAGTACTTC
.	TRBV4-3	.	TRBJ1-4	CASSQDSGTAEKLFF	TGCGCCAGCAGCCAAGATTCGGGTACCGCTGAAAAACTGTTTTTT
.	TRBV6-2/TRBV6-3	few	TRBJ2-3	CASSYIPPGGGMKTDTQYF	TGTGCCAGCAGTTACATCCCTCCGGGGGGCGGGATGAAAACAGATACGCAGTATTTT
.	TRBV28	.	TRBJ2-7	CASSLFPGDGSGEQYF	TGTGCCAGCAGTTTATTTCCAGGGGATGGGTCCGGCGAGCAGTACTTC
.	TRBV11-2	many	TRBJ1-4	CASSLGSTNEKLFF	TGTGCCAGCAGCTTAGGCTCTACTAATGAAAAACTGTTTTTT
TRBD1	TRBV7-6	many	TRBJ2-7	CASSLTGQASSYEQYF	TGTGCCAGCAGCCTTACTGGACAGGCGAGCTCCTACGAGCAGTACTTC
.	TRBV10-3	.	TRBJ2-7	CAISRGPSYEQYF	TGTGCCATCAGTAGGGGACCTAGCTACGAGCAGTACTTC
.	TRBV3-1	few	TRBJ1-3	CASSRGAGMGNTIYF	TGTGCCAGCAGCCGCGGGGCCGGCATGGGAAACACCATATATTTT
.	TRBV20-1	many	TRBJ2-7	CSARYRGNEQYF	TGCAGTGCTAGATATAGGGGAAACGAGCAGTACTTC
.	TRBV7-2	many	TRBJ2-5	CASSYSGSYRKETQYF	TGTGCCAGCAGCTACTCCGGGTCCTACCGCAAAGAGACCCAGTACTTC
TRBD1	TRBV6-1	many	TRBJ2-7	CASRDRGPPYEQYF	TGTGCCAGCAGGGACAGGGGACCCCCCTACGAGCAGTACTTC
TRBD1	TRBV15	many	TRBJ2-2	CATSSGDRVNTGELFF	TGTGCCACCAGCAGCGGGGACAGGGTGAACACCGGGGAGCTGTTTTTT
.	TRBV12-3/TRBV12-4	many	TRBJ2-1	CASSQAESYNEQFF	TGTGCCAGCAGTCAAGCGGAATCCTACAATGAGCAGTTCTTC
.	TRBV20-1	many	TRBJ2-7	CSARDTGVNYEQYF	TGCAGTGCTAGAGATACCGGGGTGAACTACGAGCAGTACTTC
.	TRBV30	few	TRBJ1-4	CAWSVGGLGVHLFF	TGTGCCTGGAGTGTGGGAGGTCTGGGTGTTCATCTGTTTTTT